What follows are 8 T cell receptor beta chains derived from one specimen sequenced in a study of T cell responses to AZD1222 COVID-19 vaccine. Measured with immunoSEQ multiplex PCR; TCRdb has only the in-frame clones, and not every one. Of 120,000 to 150,000 clones in the sample, approximately 89% were seen once. The sample in question was peripheral blood, obtained on day 0 of AZD1222 vaccination. The receptors were sampled from an adult in good health.

The chain carries TRBV28 and TRBJ2-7; D remains unclear. Trimming took 2 bases from V and 2 from J, leaving 7 bases between them. The CDR3 contains 13 residues. CDR1 is MDHEN and CDR2 is SYDVKM in the germline V gene. The CDR3 sequence is CASSLDTPYEQYF. The CDR3 DNA follows: TGTGCCAGCAGTTTAGATACCCCCTACGAGCAGTACTTC.

The chain combines TRBV5-1 with TRBJ2-3; TRBD2 matches at 9 bases. Germline CDR1 SGHRS, CDR2 YFSETQ. CDR3 size: 15 residues. V lost 4 bases and J lost 0; bases outside the gene matches: 3. This CDR3 is CASSQSGGSTDTQYF. CDR3 nucleotide sequence: TGCGCCAGCAGCCAGAGCGGGGGGAGCACAGATACGCAGTATTTT.

V usage is TRBV6-4 and J usage is TRBJ1-1; D perhaps matches TRBD1 (5 bases). The CDR3 has 13 amino acids. Germline V gene data show CDR1 as MRHNA and CDR2 as SNTAGT. With 2 bases removed from V and 9 bases from J, the gap between germline ends came to 13 bases. The CDR3: CASSDGRDGKAFF. CDR3 DNA sequence: TGTGCCAGCAGTGACGGCAGGGACGGGAAAGCTTTCTTT.

Note on this clone: The sample contains more than one DNA sequence encoding this CDR3. The chain recombines TRBV12-3 or TRBV12-4 with TRBJ1-2, with D possibly being TRBD1 (5 bases). V was cut by 1 base and J by 2 bases, with 5 bases left in between. The CDR3 sequence is 13 residues long. The chain's CDR3 is CASSLGQNYGYTF. The CDR3 coding sequence is TGTGCCAGCAGTTTAGGACAGAACTATGGCTACACCTTC.

CDR3 residues: CASSRDRGEQYF. As DNA, the CDR3 is TGTGCCAGCAGCCGCGACAGGGGCGAGCAGTACTTC. J is TRBJ2-7 and V is TRBV6-5; 8 nucleotides line up with TRBD1. Unmatched junction bases numbered 4, after V lost 6 bases and J lost 6 bases. This CDR3 has 12 residues. Germline-derived CDR1 and CDR2 are MNHEY and SVGAGI.

The chain employs TRBV10-3 and TRBJ2-1; 8 positions match TRBD2. The germline V gene encodes CDR1 ENHRY and CDR2 SYGVKD. The ends lost 3 bases at V and 8 bases at J; junction bases unmatched: 9. This CDR3 comprises 15 residues. CDR3 DNA: TGTGCCATCAGTGATACGGCGGGGGGTATACATGAGCAGTTCTTC. It specifies CAISDTAGGIHEQFF.

V usage is TRBV6-5 and J usage is TRBJ1-2; 9 bases map to TRBD1. The CDR3 has 14 residues. Trimming at V came to 6 bases and at J to 6 bases, leaving 8 bases not matched to a gene. Germline V gives CDR1 MNHEY, CDR2 SVGAGI. CDR3 sequence: CASSRGQGKNGYTF. The CDR3 bases are TGTGCCAGCAGCCGCGGACAGGGGAAGAATGGCTACACCTTC.

V is TRBV6-6 and J is TRBJ1-1; D remains ambiguous. Per the germline V gene, CDR1 is MNHNY and CDR2 is SVGAGI (reference sequence). CDR3 length equals 13 residues. V was shortened by 2 bases and J by 1 base, with 5 bases between the two germline ends. The CDR3 loop is CASSYAQNTEAFF. The CDR3 region has the DNA TGTGCCAGCAGTTACGCACAGAACACTGAAGCTTTCTTT.